The clone carrying this T cell receptor beta chain rates as large. The data originate from a study of T cell clones after liver transplantation. Study details: Immunosuppression withdrawal was tried within 2 years after liver transplantation in this trial. TCRbeta sequencing after a pre-transplant mixed lymphocyte reaction identified graft-donor-reactive clones, later tracked in post-transplant blood. As an antigen-independent comparator, third-party-reactive TCRbeta sequences came from pre-transplant mixed lymphocyte reactions.

The method was immunoSEQ multiplex PCR; TCRdb's version includes in-frame clones alone and lacks a portion of them. The profile shows 12,000 to 15,000 clones, approximately 91% of them singletons. Unstimulated PBMCs were sorted into CD3+CD4+ and CD3+CD8+ populations. V was pared by 3 bases and J by 4 bases, with 10 bases between. Per the germline V gene, CDR1 is MDHEN and CDR2 is SYDVKM. The CDR3 extends over 14 amino acids. This sequence was found in a human donor who received a liver transplant. This chain joins TRBV28 and TRBJ1-5; D may be TRBD1 (6 bases). The source material was CD8+ T cells from blood, sampled before liver transplant. CDR3 DNA: TGTGCCAGCAGTTTGGGGGACACGAATCAGCCCCAGCATTTT. Protein product: CASSLGDTNQPQHF. The full variable domain, with the rest looked up from reference TRBV28 and TRBJ1-5, is DVKVTQSSRYLVKRTGEKVFLECVQDMDHENMFWYRQDPGLGLRLIYFSYDVKMKEKGDIPEGYSVSREKKERFSLILESASTNQTSMYLCASSLGDTNQPQHFGDGTRLSIL.